This entry lists 23 T cell receptor beta chains sequenced from one sample in a study of blood T cells in healthy people across ages. The second PCR ran about 6 to 11 cycles with a sample-barcoded 5' primer and J-beta primers. TCRdb re-called the 5' RACE reads through MiXCR, storing one row per CDR3 protein. The sample carries 500,000 to 550,000 distinct CDR3 sequences, approximately 25% recorded once. This same sample was also part of a study on T cells of mothers and their children.

The specimen was blood. The receptors originated from a boy under 18 in good health.

V and J are TRBV28 and TRBJ2-5, with TRBD2 matching over 8 bases. TRBJ2-1 matches the DNA end more closely, so the J call is doubtful. In germline, CDR1 is MDHEN, CDR2 SYDVKM. The CDR3 has 16 amino acids. In DNA, the CDR3 is TGTGCCAGCAGTTTAGCAAGGGGCGGGAGGCGGGATGAGCAGTTCTTC. Its protein is CASSLARGGRRDEQFF.

As concerns this clonotype: Since a much larger clone is just one base distant, this may be a read error. The chain employs TRBV14 and TRBJ2-5; no reliable D call. Germline-derived CDR1 and CDR2 are SGHDN and FVKESK. The CDR3 length is 12 residues. Trimming took 2 bases from V and 1 from J, leaving 2 bases between them. The chain's CDR3 is CASSQFQETQYF. The CDR3 nucleotides are TGTGCCAGCAGCCAATTCCAAGAGACCCAGTACTTC.

The chain uses TRBV11-3 and TRBJ1-2; a weak D match, TRBD1 (6 bases). The CDR3 covers 14 residues. CDR1 and CDR2 (germline): SGHNT, YENEEA. Deletions cut 6 bases from V and 4 bases from J, with 15 bases between. The CDR3 DNA is TGTGCCAGCAGAGACAACAGGGTCGGCTATGGCTACACCTTC. Translation: CASRDNRVGYGYTF.

This sequence joins TRBV30 and TRBJ2-3; the D gene is possibly TRBD1 (6 bases). V shed 5 bases and J shed 0 bases, with 15 bases lying between them. The germline gives CDR1 GTSNPN, CDR2 SVGIG (reference sequence). The CDR3 is 15 amino acids. DNA for the CDR3: TGTGCCTGGGAAATGACAGGACGAAGCACAGATACGCAGTATTTT. Its translation: CAWEMTGRSTDTQYF.

The count of this clonotype is one. The CDR3 region has the DNA TGTGCCAGCAGTCCCCGTAGGCGAGGGGAAGCTTTCTTT. Its protein product is CASSPRRRGEAFF. This sequence joins TRBV7-2 and TRBJ1-1; no definite D call. The germline gives CDR1 SGHTA, CDR2 FQGNSA. The V and J ends lost 6 bases and 8 bases respectively, with 16 bases between them. This CDR3 has 13 residues. Using reference TRBV7-2 and TRBJ1-1 for the parts outside the CDR3, the full variable domain is GAGVSQSPSNKVTEKGKDVELRCDPISGHTALYWYRQSLGQGLEFLIYFQGNSAPDKSGLPSDRFSAERTGGSVSTLTIQRTQQEDSAVYLCASSPRRRGEAFFGQGTRLTVV.

The chain employs TRBV19 and TRBJ2-2; 14 positions agree with TRBD2. Germline CDR1 reads LNHDA; CDR2 reads SQIVND (reference sequence). This CDR3 is built from 15 residues. After removal of 7 bases from V and 6 bases from J, the junction contained 4 bases not matched to a gene. This CDR3 is CASKGLAGESGELFF. DNA for the CDR3: TGTGCCAGTAAGGGACTAGCGGGAGAGTCCGGGGAGCTGTTTTTT.

This clonotype has more than one count but fewer than ten. V usage is TRBV27 and J usage is TRBJ2-5; D gene unclear. The last part of the DNA fits TRBJ2-7 better; the J call may be wrong. Germline V gives CDR1 MNHEY, CDR2 SMNVEV (reference sequence). The CDR3 is 13 amino acids. CDR3 coding DNA: TGTGCCAGCAGTTTCCTCCACGCCTACGAGCAGTACTTC. This encodes CASSFLHAYEQYF.

This clonotype was observed a handful of times. J is TRBJ2-1 and V is TRBV20-1; 7 nucleotides match TRBD2. Trimming took 6 bases from V and 12 from J; bases not matched to a gene: 11. This CDR3 spans 12 amino acids. From germline, CDR1 is DFQATT and CDR2 SNEGSKA (reference sequence). Here the CDR3 reads CSAYRLAVGQFF. In nucleotides, the CDR3 is TGCAGTGCCTACCGACTAGCCGTAGGGCAGTTCTTC.

Notes on this clonotype: It is likely a read error, because the conserved phenylalanine at the end of the CDR3 is missing. The gene calls are TRBV27 and TRBJ1-3; D unclear. This CDR3 has 16 amino acids. V was clipped by 2 bases and J by 0 bases, with 11 bases between them. Germline lookup yields CDR1 MNHEY and CDR2 SMNVEV (reference sequence). Here the CDR3 reads CASSLGPPTSGNTIYL. The CDR3 coding sequence is TGTGCCAGCAGTTTAGGCCCACCCACCTCTGGAAACACCATATATCTT.

V usage is TRBV28 and J usage is TRBJ2-1; TRBD2 aligns across 10 bases. The DNA end is a closer match to TRBJ2-7, so the J assignment may be wrong. Germline lookup yields CDR1 MDHEN and CDR2 SYDVKM. The CDR3 consists of 14 residues. The DNA for the CDR3 is TGTGCCCTCTCTGCCAAGCGGGGGGGATACGAGCAGTACTTC. Residues: CALSAKRGGYEQYF.

This clonotype showed up just a few times. The CDR3 protein is CATSWTGENEQFF. The CDR3 DNA is TGTGCCACCAGTTGGACAGGGGAAAATGAGCAGTTCTTC. The gene calls are TRBV24-1 and TRBJ2-1; TRBD1 aligns across 9 bases. The CDR3 is made up of 13 amino acids. CDR1 KGHDR and CDR2 SFDVKD come from the germline V gene. Trimming cost V 6 bases and J 7 bases; bases outside gene matches: 3.

This clonotype has at least ten counts. V gene TRBV7-2 combines with J gene TRBJ2-5; no reliable D call. The germline V gene has CDR1 SGHTA and CDR2 FQGNSA. The CDR3 loop spans 14 amino acids. V was pared by 2 bases and J by 5 bases, with 12 bases between. The CDR3 sequence: CASSLLGASETQYF. The CDR3 nucleotides are TGTGCCAGCAGCTTACTAGGAGCCTCTGAGACCCAGTACTTC.

This clonotype was observed a handful of times. This chain links TRBV27 with TRBJ2-3, with 9 bases aligning to TRBD1. Germline CDR1 and CDR2: MNHEY and SMNVEV (reference sequence). With 3 bases clipped from V and 4 bases from J, the junction kept 14 bases outside the gene matches. The CDR3 has 18 residues. CDR3 sequence reads: CASSLLLSGTGLADTQYF. The CDR3, as DNA: TGTGCCAGCAGTTTGCTTCTTTCCGGGACAGGGTTGGCAGATACGCAGTATTTT.

The chain joins TRBV7-9 to TRBJ2-1; maybe TRBD2 (6 bases). The J call may be incorrect, as the DNA end agrees better with TRBJ2-7. From germline, CDR1 is SEHNR and CDR2 FQNEAQ (reference sequence). The CDR3 is 12 residues long. CDR3 loop: CAVGEATYEQYF. Here the CDR3 DNA reads TGTGCCGTGGGGGAGGCGACCTACGAGCAGTACTTC.

This clonotype was observed a few times. The chain recombines TRBV6-5 with TRBJ2-1; D possibly uses TRBD1 or TRBD2 (5 bases each). The germline gives CDR1 MNHEY, CDR2 SVGAGI. This CDR3 has 14 residues. V was pared by 2 bases and J by 4 bases, with 9 bases between. CDR3 sequence reads: CASSYQGAYNEQFF. The CDR3, as DNA: TGTGCCAGCAGTTACCAGGGAGCTTACAATGAGCAGTTCTTC.

This clonotype was counted a few times. V is TRBV4-3 and J is TRBJ2-7, with D possibly TRBD2 on 6 matching bases. With 4 bases removed from V and 3 bases from J, the gap between germline ends came to 16 bases. The CDR3 has 15 amino acids. Germline lookup yields CDR1 LGHNA and CDR2 YSLEER. CDR3 DNA: TGCGCCAGCAGCCGCAGTCATCGGGACTTCTACGAGCAGTACTTC. Protein sequence: CASSRSHRDFYEQYF.

This chain uses TRBV7-8 with TRBJ2-1; possibly TRBD2 for D (6 bases). The V and J ends lost 5 bases and 1 base respectively, with 15 bases between them. Germline V CDR1 and CDR2: SGHVS, FQNEAQ. The CDR3 extends over 16 amino acids. In DNA form, the CDR3 reads TGTGCCAGCAGCCCCTTTATGGCGGGATCCTACAATGAGCAGTTCTTC. Amino acid sequence: CASSPFMAGSYNEQFF.

The chain carries TRBV29-1 and TRBJ1-4, with D unclear. V lost 1 base and J 8 bases, leaving 11 bases between the germline ends. CDR1 SQVTM and CDR2 ANQGSEA come from the germline V gene. The CDR3 loop spans 13 amino acids. CDR3 sequence (DNA): TGCAGCGTTGAAGGGGAGGAGCAGGAAAAACTGTTTTTT. Protein product: CSVEGEEQEKLFF. Together with reference TRBV29-1 and TRBJ1-4, the CDR3 gives the full variable domain: SAVISQKPSRDICQRGTSLTIQCQVDSQVTMMFWYRQQPGQSLTLIATANQGSEATYESGFVIDKFPISRPNLTFSTLTVSNMSPEDSSIYLCSVEGEEQEKLFFGSGTQLSVL.

At least ten counts were recorded for this clonotype. The chain employs TRBV18 and TRBJ2-5, with D unresolved. This CDR3 has 12 residues. The V gene's germline CDR1 is KGHSH and CDR2 LQKENI. Trimming stripped 5 bases from V and 1 base from J, with 5 bases between. The CDR3 here is CASSTSQETQYF. For the CDR3, the DNA is TGTGCCAGCTCAACCAGCCAAGAGACCCAGTACTTC.

This clonotype was seen many times. The chain recombines TRBV15 with TRBJ1-5; D ambiguous. The CDR3 totals 15 residues. V dropped 0 bases and J dropped 2 bases, with 8 bases sitting between them. The germline gives CDR1 LNHNV, CDR2 YYDKDF (reference sequence). The CDR3 spells CATSRDGRGNQPQHF. The CDR3 DNA reads TGTGCCACCAGCAGAGATGGAAGGGGCAATCAGCCCCAGCATTTT.

This clonotype turned up a few times. V and J are TRBV12-3 or TRBV12-4 and TRBJ1-5; 9 positions agree with TRBD1. The CDR3 has 18 amino acids. V dropped 5 bases and J dropped 0; count of bases not matched to a gene: 11. The CDR3 spells CASSAPGQGKLSNQPQHF. CDR3 DNA: TGTGCCAGCAGTGCACCGGGACAGGGCAAACTTAGCAATCAGCCCCAGCATTTT.

This clonotype was counted only a few times. The V call is TRBV5-1, the J call TRBJ2-2; 7 bases align to TRBD1. The germline V gene encodes CDR1 SGHRS and CDR2 YFSETQ. The V gene end was trimmed by 4 bases and the J gene end by 0 bases; junction bases not matched to a gene: 6. The CDR3 is 16 amino acids. CDR3 nucleotide sequence: TGCGCCAGCAGCCCCGGACAGGTCGCGAACACCGGGGAGCTGTTTTTT. This sequence encodes CASSPGQVANTGELFF.

This clonotype was observed a few times. V and J are TRBV6-5 and TRBJ2-2; D might be TRBD1 or TRBD2, each matching 6 bases. The CDR3 consists of 14 residues. The germline V gene encodes CDR1 MNHEY and CDR2 SVGAGI. The V gene lost 6 bases and the J gene lost 6 bases, with 14 bases spanning the gap. The chain's CDR3 is CASRQQGGPGELFF. The CDR3 region has the DNA TGTGCCAGCAGGCAACAGGGAGGCCCCGGGGAGCTGTTTTTT.